These 29 T cell receptor beta chains were sequenced from one sample in a study of high-grade serous ovarian cancer treatment subgroups. The table came from immunoSEQ multiplex PCR; TCRdb's copy has only in-frame clones and leaves some out. The sample lists about 6,600 clones; around 74% were seen once. Tumor samples were taken before definitive surgery or chemotherapy. The specimen was tumor tissue. All receptors derive from a human donor with high-grade serous ovarian cancer.

CDR3 sequence: CASSYDGQYSNQPQHF. CDR3 in DNA: TGTGCCAGCAGTTACGACGGACAGTATAGCAATCAGCCCCAGCATTTT. V is TRBV6-5 and J is TRBJ1-5; tentatively, D is TRBD1 (6 bases). The germline gives CDR1 MNHEY, CDR2 SVGAGI. With 2 bases removed from V and 0 bases from J, the gap between germline ends came to 11 bases. CDR3 length equals 16 residues.

This sequence joins TRBV5-1 and TRBJ2-5, with D possibly TRBD1 on 5 matching bases. The V gene lost 4 bases and the J gene lost 2 bases, with 15 bases spanning the gap. Germline CDR1 is SGHRS and CDR2 is YFSETQ. CDR3 length: 15 amino acids. CDR3 sequence: CASSGQGLPQETQYF. The CDR3 DNA reads as TGCGCCAGCAGCGGGCAGGGTTTACCGCAAGAGACCCAGTACTTC. Combining the CDR3 with reference TRBV5-1 and TRBJ2-5 gives the whole variable domain KAGVTQTPRYLIKTRGQQVTLSCSPISGHRSVSWYQQTPGQGLQFLFEYFSETQRNKGNFPGRFSGRQFSNSRSEMNVSTLELGDSALYLCASSGQGLPQETQYFGPGTRLLVL.

The chain links TRBV7-8 to TRBJ2-1; unclear D gene. CDR3 length: 14 residues. The germline V and J ends were trimmed by 1 base and 10 bases, with 14 bases remaining between them. Germline assignment: CDR1 SGHVS and CDR2 FQNEAQ. CDR3 bases: TGTGCCAGCAGCTTAGTCGAAACGATCAGAGAGCAGTTCTTC. Translation gives CASSLVETIREQFF.

The rearrangement links TRBV4-2 to TRBJ1-1, with 9 bases lining up with TRBD1. V trimming: 5 bases; J trimming: 5 bases; junction bases outside the gene matches: 12. Germline CDR1 LGHNA, CDR2 YNFKEQ. This CDR3 has 16 amino acids. The CDR3 DNA reads TGTGCCAGCAGCTTGGGACAGGGAGGTTCAAGGACTGAAGCTTTCTTT. It translates to CASSLGQGGSRTEAFF.

The V gene is TRBV10-1, the J gene TRBJ1-5, with a weak D call TRBD1 (5 bases). Germline values: CDR1 WNHNN, CDR2 SYGVQD (reference sequence). The CDR3 runs to 12 residues. The germline V and J ends were trimmed by 3 bases and 9 bases, with 9 bases remaining between them. The CDR3, as DNA: TGCGCCAGCAGTGACGGGGCCCGGCCCCAGCATTTT. Translated, it gives CASSDGARPQHF.

The genes are TRBV10-3 and TRBJ2-1; D tentatively fits TRBD1 or TRBD2 (5 bases each). Germline V gene sequence: CDR1 ENHRY, CDR2 SYGVKD. The CDR3 spans 14 residues. Trimming removed 6 bases from V and 8 bases from J, with 17 bases in between. The DNA for the CDR3 is TGTGCCATCAGGTCCGGGACCTGGGAATATGAGCAGTTCTTC. This gives the protein CAIRSGTWEYEQFF.

V and J are TRBV7-9 and TRBJ2-5; unclear D gene. Germline-derived CDR1 and CDR2 are SEHNR and FQNEAQ (reference sequence). The V and J ends lost 4 bases and 2 bases respectively, with 2 bases between them. The CDR3 is 11 residues long. The CDR3 here is CASSSQETQYF. The CDR3 coding sequence is TGTGCCAGCAGCTCTCAAGAGACCCAGTACTTC.

A single count supports this clone. The chain combines TRBV5-6 with TRBJ2-7, with 7 nucleotides matching TRBD2. The CDR3 is 16 residues long. J was trimmed by 2 bases and V by 0 bases; bases with no gene match: 8. Germline V gene lookup returns CDR1 SGHDT and CDR2 YYEEEE. CDR3 sequence: CASSLAGRGRAYEQYF. CDR3 coding DNA: TGTGCCAGCAGCTTGGCCGGACGTGGGAGGGCCTACGAGCAGTACTTC.

The genes are TRBV5-1 and TRBJ2-1; 7 bases are a match to TRBD2. This CDR3 region has 16 residues. Germline-derived CDR1 and CDR2 are SGHRS and YFSETQ. The junction had 10 bases not matched to a gene; V was cut back by 4 bases and J by 3 bases. CDR3 sequence (DNA): TGCGCCAGCAGCCCCCTCTTAACGGGAGGCTACAATGAGCAGTTCTTC. It translates to CASSPLLTGGYNEQFF.

This clone was detected only a few times. This chain links TRBV2 with TRBJ1-6; D is unresolved. This CDR3 region has 12 residues. Germline V gives CDR1 SNHLY, CDR2 FYNNEI. Trimming cost V 4 bases and J 5 bases, with 3 bases left between them. The chain's CDR3 is CASSGNNSPLHF. In DNA form, the CDR3 reads TGTGCCAGCAGTGGTAATAATTCACCCCTCCACTTT. The whole variable domain, remainder taken from reference TRBV2 and TRBJ1-6, is EPEVTQTPSHQVTQMGQEVILRCVPISNHLYFYWYRQILGQKVEFLVSFYNNEISEKSEIFDDQFSVERPDGSNFTLKIRSTKLEDSAMYFCASSGNNSPLHFGNGTRLTVT.

The rearrangement joins TRBV27 to TRBJ2-1; TRBD1 matches 7 bases. Germline lookup yields CDR1 MNHEY and CDR2 SMNVEV (reference sequence). The CDR3 is 15 residues long. With 6 bases clipped from V and 5 bases from J, the junction kept 10 bases outside the gene matches. This CDR3 is CASSLATTGHNEQFF. In DNA form, the CDR3 reads TGTGCCAGCAGCTTAGCAACGACAGGGCACAATGAGCAGTTCTTC.

This clone was detected a few times. V gene TRBV19 combines with J gene TRBJ1-5; 9 bases are shared with TRBD1. Germline V lookup: CDR1 LNHDA, CDR2 SQIVND (reference sequence). Trimming removed 0 bases from V and 0 bases from J; junction bases left unmatched: 12. This CDR3 has 20 amino acids. CDR3 nucleotides: TGTGCCAGTAGTATAGATTTCGACCGGGACAGGGAAAATAGCAATCAGCCCCAGCATTTT. Amino acids: CASSIDFDRDRENSNQPQHF.

The DNA of the CDR3 is TGTGCCAGCAGCGCGAGGAGAGCGATCTACGAGCAGTACTTC. This translates into CASSARRAIYEQYF. The chain links TRBV5-6 to TRBJ2-5; D gene uncertain. The assigned J gene may be wrong: the sequence end matches TRBJ2-7 better. This CDR3 is 14 amino acids long. Germline CDR1 is SGHDT and CDR2 is YYEEEE.

This clone is medium-sized (0.01 to 0.1%) in the sample. The chain combines TRBV7-9 with TRBJ2-7; D remains unclear. The V end was cut by 3 bases, the J end by 0 bases, with 3 bases between. Germline loops: CDR1 SEHNR, CDR2 FQNEAQ (reference sequence). The CDR3 extends over 12 amino acids. CDR3 sequence: CASSFDSYEQYF. CDR3 in DNA: TGTGCCAGCAGCTTTGACTCCTACGAGCAGTACTTC. The complete variable domain, with remaining parts taken from reference TRBV7-9 and TRBJ2-7, reads DTGVSQNPRHKITKRGQNVTFRCDPISEHNRLYWYRQTLGQGPEFLTYFQNEAQLEKSRLLSDRFSAERPKGSFSTLEIQRTEQGDSAMYLCASSFDSYEQYFGPGTRLTVT.

This clone was seen just once. The gene calls are TRBV7-9 and TRBJ2-1; 10 nucleotides agree with TRBD2. The CDR3 has 14 amino acids. With V trimmed by 5 bases and J by 10 bases, 8 bases remained unmatched. Germline V gene data show CDR1 as SEHNR and CDR2 as FQNEAQ (reference sequence). The CDR3 sequence: CASSIRGLASEQFF. The CDR3 coding sequence is TGTGCCAGCAGCATAAGGGGACTAGCGTCCGAGCAGTTCTTC.

The V call is TRBV7-2, the J call TRBJ1-5, with D unresolved. This CDR3 is 15 amino acids long. Trimming stripped 1 base from V and 5 bases from J, with 12 bases between. Germline values: CDR1 SGHTA, CDR2 FQGNSA. The chain's CDR3 is CASSLVFKVDQPQHF. Here the CDR3 DNA reads TGTGCCAGCAGCTTAGTTTTTAAAGTGGATCAGCCCCAGCATTTT.

A remark on this clone: At one boundary the junction diverges from the germline segment, which might be a read error. The chain recombines TRBV27 with TRBJ1-2; a possible D gene is TRBD1 (5 bases). Germline-derived CDR1 and CDR2 are MNHEY and SMNVEV (reference sequence). This CDR3 has 12 residues. This CDR3 reads CASSSRSFLGAF. CDR3 nucleotides: TGTGCCAGCAGTTCGAGGTCCTTCTTAGGGGCCTTC.

The chain joins TRBV5-1 to TRBJ2-5, with 16 bases identical to TRBD2. The V gene end was trimmed by 0 bases and the J gene end by 3 bases; junction bases not matched to a gene: 5. Germline CDR1 reads SGHRS; CDR2 reads YFSETQ. The CDR3 contains 18 residues. The CDR3 DNA follows: TGCGCCAGCAGCTTGGGGGGGACTAGCGGGAGGGGAGAAGAGACCCAGTACTTC. It codes for CASSLGGTSGRGEETQYF. The whole variable domain, filled in from reference TRBV5-1 and TRBJ2-5, reads KAGVTQTPRYLIKTRGQQVTLSCSPISGHRSVSWYQQTPGQGLQFLFEYFSETQRNKGNFPGRFSGRQFSNSRSEMNVSTLELGDSALYLCASSLGGTSGRGEETQYFGPGTRLLVL.

The CDR3 DNA follows: TGTGCCAGTAGTATAGTAGGGACAGGGTACGATGAGCAGTTCTTC. Translated: CASSIVGTGYDEQFF. This chain connects TRBV19 to TRBJ2-1; the match to TRBD1 covers 9 bases. Germline trimming cut 1 base from V and 8 bases from J; bases unmatched to any gene: 6. The CDR3 extends over 15 amino acids. The V gene's germline CDR1 is LNHDA and CDR2 SQIVND (reference sequence).

The chain recombines TRBV5-1 with TRBJ2-5; 8 bases are shared with TRBD2. V lost 1 base and J lost 1; bases outside the gene matches: 6. The germline V gene encodes CDR1 SGHRS and CDR2 YFSETQ. The CDR3 loop spans 16 amino acids. CDR3 amino acids: CASSLIGGGAQETQYF. CDR3 nucleotides: TGCGCCAGCAGCTTGATCGGGGGGGGCGCCCAAGAGACCCAGTACTTC. Full variable domain (outside the CDR3, taken from reference TRBV5-1 and TRBJ2-5): KAGVTQTPRYLIKTRGQQVTLSCSPISGHRSVSWYQQTPGQGLQFLFEYFSETQRNKGNFPGRFSGRQFSNSRSEMNVSTLELGDSALYLCASSLIGGGAQETQYFGPGTRLLVL.

The chain is built from TRBV7-9 and TRBJ2-1; 11 bases align to TRBD1. CDR3 size: 17 residues. V lost 4 bases, J lost 10 bases, and 15 bases stayed unmatched. Germline CDR1 SEHNR, CDR2 FQNEAQ (reference sequence). DNA for the CDR3: TGTGCCAGCAGCTCCCCGGACAGGGGGCGCTGGCTAGAAGAGCAGTTCTTC. This sequence encodes CASSSPDRGRWLEEQFF.

The V and J genes are TRBV29-1 and TRBJ1-1, with a weak D call TRBD1 (5 bases). Germline CDR1 SQVTM, CDR2 ANQGSEA. The CDR3 sequence is 14 residues long. Trimming pared 7 bases from V and 1 base from J, leaving 16 bases between. The CDR3 reads CSAKKTVENTEAFF. CDR3 bases: TGCAGCGCTAAAAAGACAGTGGAGAACACTGAAGCTTTCTTT.

The chain joins TRBV11-2 to TRBJ2-7; D gene ambiguous. CDR3 length: 15 amino acids. Germline V gene sequence: CDR1 SGHAT, CDR2 FQNNGV. Trimming took off 5 bases at V and 0 bases at J, with 14 bases between the two ends. Written as DNA, the CDR3 is TGTGCCAGCAGCCCCCTTCAAGGGCCCTCCTACGAGCAGTACTTC. Translated, it gives CASSPLQGPSYEQYF.

The J gene is TRBJ1-4, the V gene TRBV7-2, with D perhaps TRBD1 (6 bases). The CDR3 has 15 amino acids. CDR1 is SGHTA, CDR2 FQGNSA, per germline. The V gene lost 5 bases and the J gene lost 8 bases, with 18 bases spanning the gap. CDR3 bases: TGTGCCAGCAGCACGGGAGGGGGGGGCAAAGAAAAACTGTTTTTT. Translated: CASSTGGGGKEKLFF. The entire variable domain, with the rest obtained from reference TRBV7-2 and TRBJ1-4, is as follows: GAGVSQSPSNKVTEKGKDVELRCDPISGHTALYWYRQSLGQGLEFLIYFQGNSAPDKSGLPSDRFSAERTGGSVSTLTIQRTQQEDSAVYLCASSTGGGGKEKLFFGSGTQLSVL.

The chain recombines TRBV5-4 with TRBJ2-5, with D uncertain. The CDR3 loop spans 14 amino acids. CDR1 is SGHNT and CDR2 is YYREEE in the germline V gene (reference sequence). V was shortened by 4 bases and J by 4 bases, with 14 bases between the two germline ends. In DNA, the CDR3 is TGTGCCAGCAGCGGTAGAACCAGCCGAGAGACCCAGTACTTC. Protein product: CASSGRTSRETQYF.

This clone was seen only once. CDR3 sequence (DNA): TGTGCCAGTAGTATATGGTCAGGGGGCTTCCAAGAGACCCAGTACTTC. It yields the protein CASSIWSGGFQETQYF. The chain is built from TRBV19 and TRBJ2-5; the match to TRBD1 covers 8 bases. The CDR3 runs 16 residues. V trimming: 2 bases; J trimming: 1 base; junction bases outside the gene matches: 6. CDR1 is LNHDA, CDR2 SQIVND, per germline (reference sequence).

This chain joins TRBV4-3 and TRBJ2-7; 7 bases match TRBD1. The germline V gene encodes CDR1 LGHNA and CDR2 YSLEER. With V trimmed by 4 bases and J by 4 bases, 10 bases remained unmatched. The CDR3 sequence is 15 residues long. CDR3 region: CASSPSGQEPYEQYF. As DNA, the CDR3 is TGCGCCAGCAGCCCGAGTGGACAGGAACCATACGAGCAGTACTTC.

The chain recombines TRBV5-1 with TRBJ2-5; TRBD1 is a possible D gene (6 bases). Near its end, the DNA agrees better with TRBJ2-7, so the J call may be wrong. The CDR3 spans 16 residues. Germline CDR1 is SGHRS and CDR2 is YFSETQ. CDR3 amino acids: CASSSAPGAAGYEQYF. The CDR3 DNA is TGCGCCAGCAGCTCGGCCCCAGGGGCCGCGGGCTACGAGCAGTACTTC.

The chain is built from TRBV7-8 and TRBJ1-2, with 7 bases fitting TRBD1. The CDR3 consists of 14 residues. CDR1 and CDR2 from the germline V gene are SGHVS and FQNEAQ. V shed 5 bases, J shed 7 bases, and the junction held 10 bases outside the gene matches. CDR3 in DNA: TGTGCCAGCAGCCCCTCGCCAGGGGGGGGTGGCTACACCTTC. Protein: CASSPSPGGGGYTF.